These 9 T cell receptor beta chains came from one sample sequenced in a study of blood T cell repertoires in COVID-19. The protocol was immunoSEQ multiplex PCR, while the TCRdb copy is restricted to in-frame clones and leaves out a portion. This repertoire shows hundreds of thousands of clones, 85% to 90% found once; its top ten account for roughly 2.9%. Sequenced sample: PBMCs or T cells enriched from blood (not recorded which). All receptors come from a woman in her fifties or sixties who had been exposed to COVID-19.

CDR3 amino acids: CASSSEAAPGQGGGYTF. The CDR3 coding sequence is TGTGCCAGCAGCTCCGAAGCAGCCCCGGGACAGGGGGGAGGCTACACCTTC. The chain uses TRBV7-2 and TRBJ1-2, with 11 bases aligning to TRBD1. The CDR3 consists of 17 residues. Germline V CDR1 and CDR2: SGHTA, FQGNSA. Trimming took 4 bases from V and 8 from J; bases not matched to a gene: 15.

This clone was recorded a few times. This sequence joins TRBV9 and TRBJ1-3; D is unclear. Germline values: CDR1 SGDLS, CDR2 YYNGEE. CDR3 length: 16 amino acids. Trimming shortened V by 4 bases and J by 0 bases, and 14 bases separated the two germline ends. Here the CDR3 DNA reads TGTGCCAGCAGCCCGGGAGCGTCTATCTCTGGAAACACCATATATTTT. It yields the protein CASSPGASISGNTIYF.

This clone has a single count. J is TRBJ1-1 and V is TRBV18; no clear D gene. This CDR3 region has 13 residues. Between the trimmed V and J ends, which lost 5 bases and 4 bases, there was a span of 11 bases. Germline assignment: CDR1 KGHSH and CDR2 LQKENI. The CDR3 region is CASSGSASTEAFF. CDR3 in DNA: TGTGCCAGCTCAGGTAGCGCGTCCACTGAAGCTTTCTTT.

The J gene is TRBJ2-5, the V gene TRBV2; 8 bases line up with TRBD1. The CDR3 runs to 16 residues. Looked up from germline, CDR1 is SNHLY and CDR2 is FYNNEI. J lost 4 bases, V lost 6 bases, and 13 bases had no gene match. The CDR3 DNA is TGTGCCAGCAGGGCTGCCACAGGGGGTCTTTTAGAGACCCAGTACTTC. Translation: CASRAATGGLLETQYF.

This sequence joins TRBV2 and TRBJ2-7; TRBD1 agrees at 7 bases. V shed 7 bases, J shed 0 bases, and the junction held 6 bases outside the gene matches. The CDR3 totals 14 residues. Germline V gene data show CDR1 as SNHLY and CDR2 as FYNNEI. CDR3 amino acids: CASTRRGSSYEQYF. The CDR3 region has the DNA TGTGCCAGCACTCGCAGGGGGTCCTCCTACGAGCAGTACTTC.

The chain is built from TRBV5-4 and TRBJ2-3; D is uncertain. Germline values: CDR1 SGHNT, CDR2 YYREEE (reference sequence). The V and J ends lost 4 bases and 2 bases respectively, with 14 bases between them. The CDR3 has 15 residues. The CDR3 coding sequence is TGTGCCAGCAGCGACGAACGGAGAAACACAGATACGCAGTATTTT. This codes for CASSDERRNTDTQYF.

This chain joins TRBV29-1 and TRBJ1-2; 7 bases are shared with TRBD1. This CDR3 region has 15 residues. Germline CDR1 SQVTM, CDR2 ANQGSEA. V trimming: 7 bases; J trimming: 5 bases; junction bases outside the gene matches: 16. The CDR3 protein is CSAGQRDSALYGYTF. The CDR3 DNA sequence: TGCAGCGCTGGACAACGGGACAGCGCCTTGTATGGCTACACCTTC.

V and J are TRBV6-5 and TRBJ1-3; D is possibly TRBD1 (6 bases). This CDR3 spans 16 amino acids. V shed 3 bases and J shed 0 bases, with 12 bases lying between them. The germline CDR1 and CDR2 sequences are MNHEY and SVGAGI. CDR3 region: CASSYRDTYSGNTIYF. DNA of the CDR3: TGTGCCAGCAGTTATAGGGACACCTACTCTGGAAACACCATATATTTT.

The sample holds one count of this clone. V and J are TRBV7-9 and TRBJ1-2; D might be TRBD1 (5 bases). The CDR3 has 14 amino acids. V lost 0 bases and J lost 8, with 13 bases in between. The germline V gene encodes CDR1 SEHNR and CDR2 FQNEAQ (reference sequence). CDR3 in DNA: TGTGCCAGCAGCTTAGCGCGGGATGCAGGGGGCTACACCTTC. Protein product: CASSLARDAGGYTF.